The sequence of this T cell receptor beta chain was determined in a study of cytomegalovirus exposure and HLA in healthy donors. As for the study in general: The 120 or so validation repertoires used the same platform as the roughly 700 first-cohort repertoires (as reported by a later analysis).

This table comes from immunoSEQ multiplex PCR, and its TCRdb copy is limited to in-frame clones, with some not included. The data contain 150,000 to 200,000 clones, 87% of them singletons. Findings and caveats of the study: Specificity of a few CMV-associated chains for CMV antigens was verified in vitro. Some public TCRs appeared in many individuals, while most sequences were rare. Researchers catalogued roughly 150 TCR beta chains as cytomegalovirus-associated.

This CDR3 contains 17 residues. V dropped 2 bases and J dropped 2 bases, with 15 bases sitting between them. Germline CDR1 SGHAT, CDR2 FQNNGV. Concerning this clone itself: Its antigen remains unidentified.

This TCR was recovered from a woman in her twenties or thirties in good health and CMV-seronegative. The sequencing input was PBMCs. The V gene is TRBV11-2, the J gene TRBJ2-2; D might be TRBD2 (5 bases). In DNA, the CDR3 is TGTGCCAGCAGCTTAATATACCCAGCGGTAAACACCGGGGAGCTGTTTTTT. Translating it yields CASSLIYPAVNTGELFF.